This TCR beta chain is from a study of cytomegalovirus exposure and HLA in healthy donors (dated by TCRdb to between 2016 and 2019). General notes on the study: An earlier analysis of approximately 550 of the donors reported 250 to 300 Gb of sequence data and about 100 million unique TCR beta sequences from 150 million to 200 million T cells. Around 320 gigabases of sequencing data and roughly 90 million unique TCR sequences were included in an early release covering about 600 HLA-typed donors. Among the roughly 400 genotyped donors, around 81% belonged to the genetic ancestry cluster associated with self-reported Caucasian donors. The study aimed to test whether cataloging public T cell receptors could reveal signatures of past pathogen exposure. The study used immunosequencing to profile the T cell repertoires of around 600 subjects and linked those repertoires to cytomegalovirus serostatus. In addition to the first cohort of approximately 650 subjects, a separate validation cohort of some 120 different subjects was used. To predict cytomegalovirus infection status, the study combined high-throughput TCR immunosequencing, statistical association of individual TCRs with disease status, and machine learning. A later analysis re-examined previously published TCR beta repertoires from 610 or so donors and added high-resolution HLA genotyping to investigate patterns of TCR occurrence. In the later analysis, no new phenotypic data were used to find candidate immune exposures; instead, reliance was placed on TCR beta sequences and their occurrence across donors. An earlier analysis of a few hundred of the donors applied high-throughput TCR beta sequencing to assess whether each TCR beta V gene segment acted as functional or pseudogenic. Donor age, sex, ethnicity and CMV serostatus were compiled together with the repertoire data. A later genetic analysis used genome-wide SNP genotypes for about 65% of the 666 donors, treating that subset as a discovery cohort. Every discovery cohort repertoire had been produced on one sequencing platform. HLA typing included class I and class II loci at four-digit resolution. The number of typed donors differed by locus: about 620-640 for A, B, C, DRB1 and DQB1; 500 to 550 for DQA1; some 610 for DPA1; and about 450 for DPB1. Several DR-DQ haplotypes were handled as single units for association and clustering, since linkage in the cohort was strong. Among about 400 genotyped donors of the cohort, an average of roughly 230,000 unique TCR beta nucleotide sequences was sequenced per donor, of which about 18% were non-productive. Paper-wide results and their limitations: At a false discovery rate of 0.05, a later analysis linked around 15,000 TCR beta sequences to specific HLA alleles. A cluster of highly shared sequence variants was judged likely to be a technical artifact of the sequencing pipeline. The study gave a list of around 170 TCR beta chains associated with cytomegalovirus. In a later analysis, TCR association rates were found to vary across HLA loci, with the most associated TCRs seen for DRB1 alleles and the fewest for HLA-C alleles. HLA typing was unavailable for some donors at each locus, so association tests used only the typed subset. In both the original and validation cohorts, the classifier was reported to diagnose cytomegalovirus status with high specificity and sensitivity. Roughly uniform sequencing depth across donors was assumed in presence/absence analyses, although this assumption may not hold. Most TCR sequences were observed very rarely across donors, whereas some public TCRs were present in many individuals. A few of the identified cytomegalovirus-associated TCR beta chains were confirmed in vitro to be specific for cytomegalovirus antigens. A later genetic analysis associated a missense DCLRE1C variant with V-gene and J-gene trimming of TCR beta chains, and an independent cohort replicated the association. Only TCR beta chains were sequenced in this cohort, and the absence of alpha or paired-chain data limited detectable features. In a later genetic analysis, fewer N-insertions in productive TCRs were reported among donors in an Asian-associated ancestry cluster than the roughly 700-donor mean. Because counts were too low, about 18 rarely observed V segments, including chromosome 9 orphons, were left out of the earlier analysis of several hundred of the donors. The authors suggested that the approach could potentially be extended to other disease states and immunological phenotypes. Strong co-occurrence of HLA alleles, especially DR and DQ, made assigning TCR associations to individual alleles difficult. A later analysis reported that several top co-occurrence clusters appeared linked to parvovirus B19, influenza, CMV and Epstein-Barr virus. Most CMV-associated TCR beta chains appeared to be HLA-restricted in a later analysis, and the HLA associations seemed to be driven largely by CMV exposure. The only immune exposure information available for the cohort was CMV serostatus. A further reported finding was that TCR beta sequences accurately predicted the HLA-A and HLA-B alleles for most subjects in the first cohort. In a later analysis, HLA-associated TCR beta chains were found to be more clonally expanded and to have lower generation probabilities than equally common non-associated chains. Linkage disequilibrium might explain the correlated functional status among segregating V segments, but an unknown experimental factor could not be excluded. In an earlier analysis of 587 of the donors, most TCR beta V segments appeared in productive rearrangements about 90% or about 30% of the time, broadly matching IMGT annotations. Because the 87-base-pair reads could not distinguish some IMGT-functional V segments, including TRBV6-2 and TRBV6-3, those segments were excluded.

Library preparation used the immunoSEQ multiplex PCR assay. The multiplex PCR relied on a mix of 60 forward primers for TCR Vbeta segments and 13 reverse primers for TCR Jbeta segments. The CDR3 region of rearranged TCR beta genes was amplified from genomic DNA with a multiplex PCR assay. The Illumina HiSeq System was used to sequence the amplified TCR beta libraries as 87-base-pair reads. The paper's data handling went like this. Across the roughly 600 repertoires, a later analysis counted about 81 million unique TCR beta chains, approximately 12 million of which were shared by at least two donors. To remove PCR and sequencing errors, raw reads were error-corrected and collapsed into unique sequences using a nearest-neighbor algorithm that merged closely related sequences. Alignment of CDR3 sequences to IMGT reference sequences was used to assign V, D and J gene segments. For a sequence to be retained, a match of at least six nucleotides was required to both a V gene segment and a J gene segment. Rearrangements were called productive when the CDR3 lacked stop codons and stayed in frame with V and J; all others were non-productive. Following IMGT convention, CDR3 was defined as the stretch from the second conserved V-encoded cysteine to the conserved J-encoded phenylalanine. Sequences without an unambiguous match to a single V gene segment were excluded from the earlier analysis of almost 600 of the donors. An earlier analysis of several hundred of the donors called V segments functional above 56.7% productive rearrangements and segregating when the between-donor standard deviation exceeded 5%. A statistical classification framework was built to diagnose cytomegalovirus status from the catalog of TCR beta chain sequences. V and J gene assignment, in a later analysis, came from comparing TCR nucleotide sequences with IMGT/GENE-DB human TR gene sequences. In a later analysis, CDR3 sequences and most-parsimonious VDJ recombination scenarios were assigned using the TCRdist pipeline. A later analysis defined each TCR beta chain by its CDR3 amino acid sequence plus V-gene family, and excluded reads lacking a unique V-gene family. A later analysis removed 592 highly shared, low-generation-probability nucleotide sequences to deal with suspected cross-contamination and a sequencing artifact. In a later analysis, a clonal expansion index for each public chain was calculated from normalized within-repertoire ranks of inferred template counts. Generation probabilities in a later analysis came from a VDJ recombination model fitted to out-of-frame rearrangements, and those results were checked against IGoR. A later analysis scored TCR-TCR, TCR-HLA and TCR-CMV co-occurrence with hypergeometric tests, applying a repertoire-size bias correction to TCR pairs. To estimate false discovery rates, a later analysis permuted the HLA or CMV assignments 20 times. In a later analysis, co-occurring TCRs were grouped using DBSCAN, with TCRdist sequence similarity added in when clustering inside HLA-allele-positive subsets. For co-occurrence clustering, repertoires with fewer than 30,000 or more than 120,000 public chains were excluded, along with a handful of repertoires with anomalous nucleotide sharing. In its TCRdb copy, this immuneACCESS table keeps in-frame sequences only and misses some clones. Where compared with another copy, unresolved V genes explain less than half of these, and the others have no known cause. V and J calls and clone size are copied from that table; D and trimming were computed from the DNA. The sample includes roughly 100,000 clones, with more than 65% observed a single time. The ten largest clones take up roughly 6.5% of the sample.

The cohort comprised more than 550 healthy bone marrow donors. Cohort members were all nominally healthy when sampled, although unrecorded immune exposures were likely present. The donor tested CMV seropositive and was one of the 289 seropositive cohort members. A peripheral blood sample was provided by each donor, and peripheral blood mononuclear cells were used for TCR beta sequencing. The Qiagen DNeasy Blood Extraction Kit was used to extract genomic DNA from the blood cell samples. Turning to this clone: Its antigen has not been determined. One base away there is no much larger clone; base qualities are not given. At the DNA level, this CDR3 is encoded by other sequences in the same sample as well.

The germline V gene yields MGHRA for CDR1 and YSYEKL for CDR2. From cysteine to phenylalanine, the CDR3 is 16 amino acids long. Only the CDR3 DNA is retained, 48 bases long and in frame from the first base. The junction shows trimming of 1 base on V and 3 bases on J, and the gene matches do not reach 7 bases of it. The receptor chain draws on TRBV4-1 and TRBJ2-7, and 9 bases in between align with TRBD1. Sequenced material: PBMCs. The TCR was taken from a woman aged 45-59 years in good health and CMV-seropositive. The CDR3 region: CASSQVAGTGHYEQYF. Read as DNA, the sequence is TGCGCCAGCAGCCAAGTTGCCGGGACAGGGCACTACGAGCAGTACTTC.